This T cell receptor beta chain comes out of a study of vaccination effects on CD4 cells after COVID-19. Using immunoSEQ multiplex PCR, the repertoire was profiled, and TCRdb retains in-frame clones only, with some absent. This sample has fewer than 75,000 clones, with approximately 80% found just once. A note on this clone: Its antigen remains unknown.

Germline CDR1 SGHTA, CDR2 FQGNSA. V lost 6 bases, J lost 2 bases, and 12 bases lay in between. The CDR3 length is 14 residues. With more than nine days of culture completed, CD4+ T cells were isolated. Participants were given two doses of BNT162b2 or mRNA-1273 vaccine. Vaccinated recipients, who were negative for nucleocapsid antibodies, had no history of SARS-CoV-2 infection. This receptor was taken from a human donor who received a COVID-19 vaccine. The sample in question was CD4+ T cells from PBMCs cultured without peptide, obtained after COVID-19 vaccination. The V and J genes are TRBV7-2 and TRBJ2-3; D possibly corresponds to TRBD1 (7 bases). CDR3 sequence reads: CASRRDRNTDTQYF. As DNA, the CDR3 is TGTGCCAGCAGGCGGGACAGAAACACAGATACGCAGTATTTT.